This entry describes one TCR beta chain. Its antigen is not known. The data originate from a study of OX40 agonist ivuxolimab in advanced cancers. Study observations and caveats: In general, CD8+ T cells held more expanded clones than CD4+ did, on average. The expanded peripheral T cells' antigen specificity was not determined. At 0.1 to 3.0 mg/kg and by week 6, clonal expansion occurred in CD4+ and CD8+ blood T cells.

Exclusion of a patient followed from autoimmune disease history or systemic immunosuppression. The repertoire was sequenced with immunoSEQ multiplex PCR; TCRdb's copy has only in-frame clones and lacks some. Of about 73,000 clones listed, 90% are singletons. The CDR3 runs to 17 residues. The receptor was isolated from an adult with an advanced solid tumor such as melanoma, head and neck, liver or kidney cancer. This specimen consisted of CD4+ or CD8+ T cells sorted from blood, obtained in a trial of the OX40 agonist ivuxolimab. This rearrangement joins TRBV21-1 to TRBJ2-7; TRBD1 is taken as the D call from the table, unchecked against the DNA. TRBV21-1 is noted as a pseudogene. CDR3 coding DNA: TGTGCCAGCAGCAAAGGCAGGGGTGATTTCGAGCGCTACGAGCAGTACTTC. This gives the protein CASSKGRGDFERYEQYF.